This TCR beta chain was retrieved from a study of patients and donors after allogeneic stem cell transplantation. Each CDR3 protein is one row after TCRdb ran MiXCR on the RT-PCR reads. This table has about 400,000 distinct CDR3 sequences, 16% appearing once. This clonotype showed up just a few times. The V and J ends lost 5 bases and 11 bases respectively, with 7 bases between them. The CDR3 consists of 11 residues. Per the germline V gene, CDR1 is MNHNY and CDR2 is SVGAGI (reference sequence). The chain combines TRBV6-6 with TRBJ1-6; no definite D call. This TCR derives from a human donor who was either an allogeneic HSCT recipient or a stem cell or donor lymphocyte infusion donor (not recorded which). It is not recorded whose cells these are; they may come from a transplant donor. Sequenced input: blood, either unsorted or a sorted T cell fraction (not recorded which). The CDR3 DNA reads TGTGCCAGCAGTGGGAAGGCACCCCTCCACTTT. Translating gives CASSGKAPLHF.